Given below is one T cell receptor (beta chain) in context. The data belong to a study of a mutant IDH1 vaccine in newly diagnosed glioma. In the study overall: Treated individuals were about 60% male and approximately 38% female, averaging 40.4 years of age.

The method was immunoSEQ multiplex PCR; TCRdb's version includes in-frame clones alone and lacks a portion of them. The table lists just under 95,000 clones, around 80% of them singletons, with around 7% in the top ten. Germline CDR1 reads MDHEN; CDR2 reads SYDVKM. The CDR3 runs 15 residues. V shed 4 bases and J shed 4 bases, with 15 bases lying between them. Time point reported: baseline, week 1 (first vaccination visit). Regarding treatment: pre-vaccination baseline after standard-of-care therapy. The chain links TRBV28 to TRBJ2-3, with a weak D call TRBD2 (5 bases). This clonotype was sampled from a man aged 35-49 years with glioma. The starting material was PBMCs, obtained from a glioma patient treated with radiotherapy, temozolomide or both. CDR3 coding DNA: TGTGCCAGCAGTTCGTGGACTCCCGGCCCAGATACGCAGTATTTT. Translating gives CASSSWTPGPDTQYF.